This TCR beta chain was profiled in a study of CD8 T cells in ankylosing spondylitis. Findings and caveats of the study: Disease-linked clones bore a CD8+ phenotype and were relatively rare in peripheral blood. Significant enrichment of disease-linked clones was reportedly seen in matched ankylosing spondylitis synovial fluid. Ankylosing spondylitis blood appeared to be characterized by a TCR beta motif of several highly homologous variants.

Each CDR3 protein gets one entry after TCRdb re-called the 5' RACE reads with MiXCR. In the table there are 450,000 to 550,000 distinct CDR3 sequences, approximately 5.3% of which are singletons. This clonotype was seen ten or more times. Its antigen is not identified. The CDR3 loop spans 16 amino acids. Germline CDR1 is SEHNR and CDR2 is FQNEAQ (reference sequence). V was shortened by 5 bases and J by 1 base, with 16 bases between the two germline ends. The sequenced sample was blood, either unsorted or a sorted T cell fraction (not recorded which). This receptor was obtained from a male donor with ankylosing spondylitis. The genes are TRBV7-9 and TRBJ2-3; the D gene is possibly TRBD2 (6 bases). CDR3 region: CASSHRDWLRTDTQYF. The CDR3 DNA reads as TGTGCCAGCAGCCACCGGGACTGGCTACGCACAGATACGCAGTATTTT.